These 21 T cell receptor beta chains were all obtained from the same sample, sequenced in a study of patients and donors after allogeneic stem cell transplantation. TCRdb analysed the RT-PCR reads with MiXCR anew, one entry per CDR3 protein. The sample has 16,000 or so distinct CDR3 sequences; about 30% are singletons. Sample: blood, either unsorted or a sorted T cell fraction (not recorded which). All receptors derive from a human donor who was either an allogeneic HSCT recipient or a stem cell or donor lymphocyte infusion donor (not recorded which). It is not recorded whose cells these are; they may come from a transplant donor.

In its sample, this clonotype was seen a few times. The CDR3 DNA follows: TGCGCCAGCAGCCCCCGGGGAGGGGGTGAAAAACTGTTTTTT. Translation gives CASSPRGGGEKLFF. The genes are TRBV5-1 and TRBJ1-4; TRBD1 might be the D (6 bases). The V gene lost 4 bases and the J gene lost 7 bases, with 14 bases spanning the gap. The CDR3 length is 14 residues. Germline lookup yields CDR1 SGHRS and CDR2 YFSETQ.

This clonotype was seen only a few times. The chain joins TRBV6-1 to TRBJ1-2; the match to TRBD1 covers 8 bases. V lost 6 bases to trimming and J lost 0 bases; unmatched junction nucleotides: 9. The CDR3 extends over 16 amino acids. CDR1 and CDR2 (germline): MNHNS, SASEGT. CDR3 region: CASSGTGFLANYGYTF. Written as DNA, the CDR3 is TGTGCCAGCAGCGGGACAGGTTTCCTCGCTAACTATGGCTACACCTTC.

The chain joins TRBV7-9 to TRBJ2-7, with unresolved D. V dropped 5 bases and J dropped 6 bases, with 8 bases sitting between them. The germline V gene encodes CDR1 SEHNR and CDR2 FQNEAQ (reference sequence). There are 11 residues in the CDR3. CDR3 protein: CASSPMGEQYF. The CDR3 DNA sequence: TGTGCCAGCAGCCCCATGGGCGAGCAGTACTTC.

This clonotype was detected a few times. J is TRBJ1-3 and V is TRBV10-3; no reliable D call. CDR1 is ENHRY and CDR2 is SYGVKD in the germline V gene. V lost 3 bases, J lost 0 bases, and 12 bases lay in between. The CDR3 runs to 16 residues. For the CDR3, the DNA is TGTGCCATCAGTGACGGTGGAGGGAACTCTGGAAACACCATATATTTT. It yields the protein CAISDGGGNSGNTIYF.

This rearrangement joins TRBV19 to TRBJ1-5, with a weak D call TRBD1 (6 bases). V was cut by 2 bases and J by 6 bases, with 20 bases left in between. The CDR3 is made up of 17 amino acids. Per germline, CDR1 LNHDA and CDR2 SQIVND (reference sequence). This CDR3 reads CASSIYPLEGGRQPQHF. DNA of the CDR3: TGTGCCAGTAGTATATATCCGCTTGAGGGGGGCCGTCAGCCCCAGCATTTT.

This clonotype was seen ten or more times. The rearrangement uses TRBV12-3 or TRBV12-4 and TRBJ1-4, with unresolved D. V was pared by 4 bases and J by 4 bases, with 4 bases between. The CDR3 spans 12 residues. The CDR3 protein is CASSSFNEKLFF. The CDR3 DNA follows: TGTGCCAGCAGTTCCTTTAATGAAAAACTGTTTTTT.

The chain carries TRBV4-1 and TRBJ2-5; no clear D gene. The CDR3 is 14 residues long. V was cut by 1 base and J by 2 bases, with 8 bases left in between. Germline CDR1 is MGHRA and CDR2 is YSYEKL. The CDR3 DNA sequence: TGCGCCAGCAGCCAAGTGGCCAGGCAAGAGACCCAGTACTTC. It codes for CASSQVARQETQYF.

J is TRBJ1-5 and V is TRBV5-5; 9 bases are shared with TRBD1. V was clipped by 4 bases and J by 3 bases; unmatched bases: 11. CDR3 length: 17 amino acids. Germline V gene sequence: CDR1 SGHKS, CDR2 YYEKEE (reference sequence). CDR3 DNA: TGTGCCAGCAGCCCGTACAGGGGGCCCCTCATCAATCAGCCCCAGCATTTT. This translates into CASSPYRGPLINQPQHF.

The chain has TRBV30 and TRBJ1-4, with D possibly being TRBD1 (6 bases). V was cut by 0 bases and J by 10 bases, with 6 bases left in between. In germline, CDR1 is GTSNPN, CDR2 SVGIG (reference sequence). The CDR3 is 11 residues long. The CDR3 region has the DNA TGTGCCTGGAGTGTAGGGGGAAAACTGTTTTTT. Translated: CAWSVGGKLFF.

This clonotype occurred many times. The gene calls are TRBV6-5 and TRBJ2-7; D is perhaps TRBD1 or TRBD2 (5 bases each). Germline CDR1 is MNHEY and CDR2 is SVGAGI. V lost 6 bases, J lost 4 bases, and 13 bases lay in between. The CDR3 totals 13 residues. CDR3 nucleotides: TGTGCCAGCAGGTCCTCGGGGCGGTACGAGCAGTACTTC. Its protein is CASRSSGRYEQYF.

The gene calls are TRBV7-9 and TRBJ1-6; D is undetermined. This CDR3 is built from 13 residues. CDR1 is SEHNR, CDR2 FQNEAQ, per germline (reference sequence). The germline V and J ends were trimmed by 1 base and 10 bases, with 8 bases remaining between them. CDR3 in amino acids: CASSLGAASPLHF. The DNA of the CDR3 is TGTGCCAGCAGCTTAGGTGCCGCCTCACCCCTCCACTTT.

The sample holds many counts of this clonotype. The genes are TRBV7-9 and TRBJ1-1; weak D call: TRBD1 (5 bases). The V and J ends lost 5 bases and 5 bases respectively, with 24 bases between them. The germline gives CDR1 SEHNR, CDR2 FQNEAQ (reference sequence). This CDR3 has 17 amino acids. DNA of the CDR3: TGTGCCAGCAGCCGCCTCCGGGACCGCTGGACCGGAACTGAAGCTTTCTTT. It encodes CASSRLRDRWTGTEAFF.

The chain is built from TRBV5-1 and TRBJ1-1, with D unclear. Germline CDR1 and CDR2: SGHRS and YFSETQ. This CDR3 is built from 14 residues. The ends were cut back, 0 bases at V and 6 bases at J, with 12 bases in the middle. The CDR3, as DNA: TGCGCCAGCAGCTTGGCTCTCGGGGTCGCTGAAGCTTTCTTT. It translates to CASSLALGVAEAFF.

The sample holds a few counts of this clonotype. V is TRBV5-1 and J is TRBJ1-5, with D perhaps TRBD1 (5 bases). Trimming shortened V by 0 bases and J by 3 bases, and 10 bases separated the two germline ends. Germline CDR1 reads SGHRS; CDR2 reads YFSETQ. CDR3 length equals 15 residues. CDR3 bases: TGCGCCAGCAGCTTGGGGGGCACATACAATCAGCCCCAGCATTTT. Its translation: CASSLGGTYNQPQHF.

This clonotype turned up a few times. The chain is built from TRBV5-1 and TRBJ2-1, with D possibly matching TRBD1 (5 bases). CDR1 and CDR2 from the germline V gene are SGHRS and YFSETQ. This CDR3 contains 12 residues. Deletions cut 0 bases from V and 8 bases from J, with 6 bases between. CDR3 nucleotide sequence: TGCGCCAGCAGCTTGGAGGGGTATGAGCAGTTCTTC. Translating it yields CASSLEGYEQFF.

This chain joins TRBV18 and TRBJ1-1; 7 bases align to TRBD1. V lost 6 bases, J lost 1 base, and 5 bases stayed unmatched. Germline CDR1 is KGHSH and CDR2 is LQKENI. The CDR3 is made up of 14 amino acids. This chain's CDR3 is CASSRQGGNTEAFF. The CDR3 DNA sequence: TGTGCCAGCTCTCGACAGGGAGGGAACACTGAAGCTTTCTTT.

The chain combines TRBV28 with TRBJ1-5, with D uncertain. CDR3 length: 15 amino acids. Germline lookup yields CDR1 MDHEN and CDR2 SYDVKM. The V gene lost 7 bases and the J gene lost 2 bases, with 15 bases spanning the gap. The CDR3: CASIPSDGGNQPQHF. CDR3 nucleotide sequence: TGTGCCAGCATCCCCTCCGACGGCGGCAATCAGCCCCAGCATTTT. The whole variable domain, filled in from reference TRBV28 and TRBJ1-5, reads DVKVTQSSRYLVKRTGEKVFLECVQDMDHENMFWYRQDPGLGLRLIYFSYDVKMKEKGDIPEGYSVSREKKERFSLILESASTNQTSMYLCASIPSDGGNQPQHFGDGTRLSIL.

This clonotype was picked up a small number of times. In DNA, the CDR3 is TGTGCCAGCAGTTTAGGACCAGTGACTAACTATGGCTACACCTTC. Its protein product is CASSLGPVTNYGYTF. The V and J genes are TRBV12-3 or TRBV12-4 and TRBJ1-2; D is unresolved. The V and J ends lost 1 base and 0 bases respectively, with 9 bases between them. The CDR3 runs to 15 residues.

The chain is built from TRBV9 and TRBJ1-6; TRBD1 matches at 7 bases. The CDR3 sequence is 12 residues long. Unmatched junction bases numbered 6, after V lost 2 bases and J lost 16 bases. The germline V gene encodes CDR1 SGDLS and CDR2 YYNGEE. CDR3 bases: TGTGCCAGCAGCGTCCTCCAGGGGGAGCTCCACTTT. Translating gives CASSVLQGELHF. Combining the CDR3 with reference TRBV9 and TRBJ1-6 gives the whole variable domain DSGVTQTPKHLITATGQRVTLRCSPRSGDLSVYWYQQSLDQGLQFLIQYYNGEERAKGNILERFSAQQFPDLHSELNLSSLELGDSALYFCASSVLQGELHFGNGTRLTVT.

The chain joins TRBV27 to TRBJ1-1, with D uncertain. The V gene lost 1 base and the J gene lost 3 bases, with 6 bases spanning the gap. Germline values: CDR1 MNHEY, CDR2 SMNVEV (reference sequence). CDR3 length: 13 amino acids. CDR3: CASSLYGDTEAFF. As DNA, the CDR3 is TGTGCCAGCAGTTTATACGGGGACACTGAAGCTTTCTTT.

The sample holds a few counts of this clonotype. The V and J genes are TRBV3-1 and TRBJ1-2; D is possibly TRBD1 (6 bases). Looked up from germline, CDR1 is LGHDT and CDR2 is YNNKEL (reference sequence). V dropped 1 base and J dropped 2 bases, with 11 bases sitting between them. The length of the CDR3 is 15 residues. This CDR3 reads CASSQGNRANYGYTF. CDR3 nucleotides: TGTGCCAGCAGCCAAGGGAACAGGGCCAACTATGGCTACACCTTC.